These 20 T cell receptor beta chains originate from one sample sequenced in a study of shared clonotypes between healthy human individuals. Repertoires were generated with immunoSEQ multiplex PCR, while TCRdb's copy carries only in-frame clones and drops some. The sample has 2 million to 3 million clones, 93% seen once. The source material was naive CD4+ T cells from PBMCs. Stated subset: CD45RA+ positively selected. Receptors were obtained from a young man in good health. Some clones in this sample may be carry-over from other donors' samples.

This clone is a singleton in its sample. This chain links TRBV21-1 with TRBJ1-1; whether TRBD1, the table's D call, matches the DNA was not checked. TRBV21-1 is shown as a pseudogene. CDR3 length: 19 residues. The DNA of the CDR3 is TGTGCCAGCAGCAAAGCGCTTTTGGTGGTGGGACAGGGGGAAACTGAAGCTTTCTTT. Amino acids: CASSKALLVVGQGETEAFF.

This rearrangement joins TRBV2 to TRBJ2-5; no clear D. The J call may not be correct, given that the DNA end is closer to TRBJ2-7. There are 11 residues in the CDR3. Germline-derived CDR1 and CDR2 are SNHLY and FYNNEI. As DNA, the CDR3 is TGTGCCAGCAGGAAGGGATACGAGCAGTACTTC. Amino acids: CASRKGYEQYF.

V gene TRBV2 combines with J gene TRBJ2-5; 7 bases line up with TRBD2. The ends lost 7 bases at V and 4 bases at J; junction bases unmatched: 12. CDR3 length: 15 residues. CDR1 and CDR2 from the germline V gene are SNHLY and FYNNEI. The CDR3 DNA follows: TGTGCCAGCAAGCGCCGGGGGGATTCCGTAGAGACCCAGTACTTC. Amino acid sequence: CASKRRGDSVETQYF.

The sample holds a few counts of this clone. Other DNA sequences within the sample encode an identical CDR3. The chain carries TRBV19 and TRBJ1-1; D ambiguous. The CDR3 is 13 residues long. Germline CDR1 LNHDA, CDR2 SQIVND (reference sequence). Between the trimmed V and J ends, which lost 1 base and 1 base, there was a span of 4 bases. CDR3 sequence reads: CASSIVENTEAFF. The CDR3 region has the DNA TGTGCCAGTAGTATAGTTGAGAACACTGAAGCTTTCTTT.

Points on this clone: Other nucleotide sequences from this sample produce the same CDR3. This chain joins TRBV7-3 and TRBJ2-3; D unresolved. The CDR3 totals 13 residues. V was trimmed by 5 bases and J by 3 bases, leaving 9 bases between them. Germline assignment: CDR1 SGHTA and CDR2 FQGTGA. The CDR3 reads CASSPPSTDTQYF. The CDR3 nucleotides read TGTGCCAGCAGCCCGCCCTCGACAGATACGCAGTATTTT. Full variable domain (outside the CDR3, taken from reference TRBV7-3 and TRBJ2-3): GAGVSQTPSNKVTEKGKYVELRCDPISGHTALYWYRQSLGQGPEFLIYFQGTGAADDSGLPNDRFFAVRPEGSVSTLKIQRTERGDSAVYLCASSPPSTDTQYFGPGTRLTVL.

The CDR3 DNA follows: TGCGCCAGCAGCCAAGATAGTCGGAGCGGGAGAAGGACCGGGGAGCTGTTTTTT. Translated: CASSQDSRSGRRTGELFF. The rearrangement links TRBV4-1 to TRBJ2-2; the match to TRBD2 covers 8 bases. Germline-derived CDR1 and CDR2 are MGHRA and YSYEKL. The CDR3 is made up of 18 amino acids. V trimming: 0 bases; J trimming: 5 bases; junction bases outside the gene matches: 11.

The chain couples TRBV7-9 to TRBJ2-6, with D unclear. Germline CDR1 reads SEHNR; CDR2 reads FQNEAQ (reference sequence). V dropped 5 bases and J dropped 2 bases, with 7 bases sitting between them. This CDR3 region has 14 residues. In DNA, the CDR3 is TGTGCCAGCAGCCCACTGGCTGGGGCCAACGTCCTGACTTTC. It codes for CASSPLAGANVLTF.

The chain links TRBV9 to TRBJ2-2, with D possibly TRBD2 on 6 matching bases. V lost 3 bases, J lost 3 bases, and 15 bases lay in between. There are 16 residues in the CDR3. CDR1 and CDR2 (germline): SGDLS, YYNGEE. The CDR3 nucleotides are TGTGCCAGCAGCGCCCTACGCGGGGCCTACACCGGGGAGCTGTTTTTT. Protein: CASSALRGAYTGELFF.

The V call is TRBV19, the J call TRBJ2-3, with D hard to call. The V end was cut by 3 bases, the J end by 4 bases, with 23 bases between. Germline-derived CDR1 and CDR2 are LNHDA and SQIVND (reference sequence). The CDR3 runs 18 residues. The CDR3 here is CASSIPGGSSFTPDTQYF. The CDR3 bases are TGTGCCAGTAGTATCCCGGGTGGAAGTTCATTTACCCCAGATACGCAGTATTTT.

The V call is TRBV6-6, the J call TRBJ1-1; D is possibly TRBD1 (6 bases). This CDR3 has 16 residues. From germline, CDR1 is MNHNY and CDR2 SVGAGI (reference sequence). V was cut by 1 base and J by 1 base, with 13 bases left in between. The CDR3, as DNA: TGTGCCAGCAGTTACTTGGGGGGCTGGAAGAACACTGAAGCTTTCTTT. This encodes CASSYLGGWKNTEAFF.

The chain is built from TRBV7-3 and TRBJ2-7; 10 bases agree with TRBD2. From germline, CDR1 is SGHTA and CDR2 FQGTGA. Trimming cost V 4 bases and J 6 bases; bases outside gene matches: 6. The CDR3 sequence is 14 residues long. The chain's CDR3 is CASSSAGGSPEQYF. The CDR3 DNA is TGTGCCAGCAGCTCAGCGGGAGGGAGCCCCGAGCAGTACTTC.

This clone is a singleton in its sample. V gene TRBV19 combines with J gene TRBJ1-1; D unresolved. In germline, CDR1 is LNHDA, CDR2 SQIVND (reference sequence). This CDR3 is 13 amino acids long. V lost 6 bases and J 1 base, leaving 9 bases between the germline ends. The CDR3 sequence is CASRGWGNTEAFF. The CDR3 nucleotides are TGTGCCAGTAGAGGTTGGGGGAACACTGAAGCTTTCTTT. Full variable domain (remainder filled in from reference TRBV19 and TRBJ1-1): DGGITQSPKYLFRKEGQNVTLSCEQNLNHDAMYWYRQDPGQGLRLIYYSQIVNDFQKGDIAEGYSVSREKKESFPLTVTSAQKNPTAFYLCASRGWGNTEAFFGQGTRLTVV.

Of note for this clone: Different DNA sequences within this sample yield the same CDR3. The CDR3 protein is CASSPTTSSYEQYF. CDR3 in DNA: TGTGCCAGCTCACCTACTACGAGCTCCTACGAGCAGTACTTC. The chain uses TRBV18 and TRBJ2-7; D is uncertain. Germline CDR1 and CDR2: KGHSH and LQKENI. This CDR3 comprises 14 residues. Trimming shortened V by 3 bases and J by 0 bases, and 9 bases separated the two germline ends.

This rearrangement joins TRBV6-5 to TRBJ2-7; D unresolved. CDR3 length: 14 residues. CDR1 MNHEY and CDR2 SVGAGI come from the germline V gene. V was shortened by 6 bases and J by 9 bases, with 21 bases between the two germline ends. CDR3 nucleotides: TGTGCCAGCAGCCCCTCTGTTCCCGAAGGTATGCAGTACTTC. Residues: CASSPSVPEGMQYF.

This clone has just one count. The J gene is TRBJ1-2, the V gene TRBV6-5, with TRBD1 identical over 7 bases. The CDR3 consists of 14 residues. J was trimmed by 4 bases and V by 5 bases; bases with no gene match: 7. Germline V gene data show CDR1 as MNHEY and CDR2 as SVGAGI. The CDR3 bases are TGTGCCAGCAGTGCCTACAGGGGAACCTATGGCTACACCTTC. Residues: CASSAYRGTYGYTF.

The genes are TRBV4-3 and TRBJ1-3; D unresolved. CDR3 length: 15 amino acids. Germline values: CDR1 LGHNA, CDR2 YSLEER. The ends were cut back, 0 bases at V and 11 bases at J, with 17 bases in the middle. The CDR3 bases are TGCGCCAGCAGCCAAGAATCCGCCGGAAACAGCGCCATATATTTT. This sequence encodes CASSQESAGNSAIYF.

A note on this clone: At one end, the junction sequence differs from germline, possibly due to a read error. The chain carries TRBV27 and TRBJ2-5; D is perhaps TRBD2 (6 bases). The CDR3 totals 13 residues. Germline V gene sequence: CDR1 MNHEY, CDR2 SMNVEV (reference sequence). The CDR3 reads CVTGRLGGETQYF. The CDR3 nucleotides are TGCGTCACTGGGAGGCTAGGTGGAGAGACCCAGTACTTC.

J is TRBJ2-3 and V is TRBV5-1, with D tentatively TRBD2 (5 bases). The ends were cut back, 4 bases at V and 4 bases at J, with 19 bases in the middle. The CDR3 runs to 16 residues. Germline CDR1 reads SGHRS; CDR2 reads YFSETQ. The CDR3 coding sequence is TGCGCCAGCAGCCTAATTAGCGTAGACCCAGCAGATACGCAGTATTTT. Its translation is CASSLISVDPADTQYF. The full variable domain, completed using reference TRBV5-1 and TRBJ2-3, is KAGVTQTPRYLIKTRGQQVTLSCSPISGHRSVSWYQQTPGQGLQFLFEYFSETQRNKGNFPGRFSGRQFSNSRSEMNVSTLELGDSALYLCASSLISVDPADTQYFGPGTRLTVL.

This clone appeared once. V gene TRBV11-3 combines with J gene TRBJ2-3; the D gene is possibly TRBD2 (5 bases). From germline, CDR1 is SGHNT and CDR2 YENEEA. The length of the CDR3 is 15 residues. V lost 1 base and J lost 11, with 19 bases in between. The CDR3 protein is CASSLVPGGWVLQYF. The DNA of the CDR3 is TGTGCCAGCAGCTTAGTGCCAGGCGGGTGGGTGTTGCAGTATTTT.

The rearrangement links TRBV14 to TRBJ2-3, with D maybe TRBD1 (6 bases). The CDR3 runs 15 residues. The V end was cut by 3 bases, the J end by 4 bases, with 14 bases between. CDR1 is SGHDN and CDR2 is FVKESK in the germline V gene. CDR3: CASSQRFGGPDTQYF. For the CDR3, the DNA is TGTGCCAGCAGCCAGAGGTTTGGGGGCCCAGATACGCAGTATTTT. Variable domain in full (rest from reference TRBV14 and TRBJ2-3): EAGVTQFPSHSVIEKGQTVTLRCDPISGHDNLYWYRRVMGKEIKFLLHFVKESKQDESGMPNNRFLAERTGGTYSTLKVQPAELEDSGVYFCASSQRFGGPDTQYFGPGTRLTVL.